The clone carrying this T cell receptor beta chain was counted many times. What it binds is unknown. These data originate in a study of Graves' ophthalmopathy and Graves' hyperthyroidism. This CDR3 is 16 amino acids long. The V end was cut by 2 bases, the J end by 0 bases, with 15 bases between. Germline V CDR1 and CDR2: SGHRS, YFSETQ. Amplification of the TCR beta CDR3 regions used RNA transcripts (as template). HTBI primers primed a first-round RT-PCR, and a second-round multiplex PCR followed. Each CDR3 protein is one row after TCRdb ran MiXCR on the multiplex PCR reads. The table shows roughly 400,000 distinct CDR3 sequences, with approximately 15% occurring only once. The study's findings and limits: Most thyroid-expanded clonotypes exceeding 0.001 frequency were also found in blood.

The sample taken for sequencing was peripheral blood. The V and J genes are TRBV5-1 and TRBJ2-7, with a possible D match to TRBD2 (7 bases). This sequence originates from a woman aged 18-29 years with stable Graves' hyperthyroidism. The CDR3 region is CASSFRGGGSSYEQYF. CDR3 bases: TGCGCCAGCAGCTTTCGCGGCGGGGGCAGCTCCTACGAGCAGTACTTC.